A single sample is the source of the 23 T cell receptor beta chains below, sequenced in a study of T cell responses to AZD1222 COVID-19 vaccine. Profiling relied on immunoSEQ multiplex PCR, and the TCRdb table lists in-frame clones only, not all of them. The repertoire includes 130,000 or so clones, around nine tenths of them detected once, and around 1.5% sits in the top ten. The sequences come from peripheral blood, collected on day 0 of AZD1222 vaccination. These TCRs come from an adult in good health.

The V and J genes are TRBV6-6 and TRBJ1-1; the match to TRBD1 covers 7 bases. This CDR3 is built from 14 residues. The V segment lost 5 bases and the J segment 0 bases; nucleotides outside the gene matches: 3. Germline V gene data show CDR1 as MNHNY and CDR2 as SVGAGI (reference sequence). The CDR3 spells CASSPQGVNTEAFF. The CDR3 DNA sequence: TGTGCCAGCAGTCCGCAGGGGGTGAACACTGAAGCTTTCTTT.

The rearrangement uses TRBV6-5 and TRBJ1-2, with 7 positions matching TRBD1. The germline CDR1 and CDR2 sequences are MNHEY and SVGAGI. With V trimmed by 6 bases and J by 2 bases, 9 bases remained unmatched. CDR3 length: 15 residues. The CDR3 coding sequence is TGTGCCAGCAGAAATCAGGGGGTAGCAAACTATGGCTACACCTTC. Its protein is CASRNQGVANYGYTF.

The chain joins TRBV6-6 to TRBJ1-6; D is perhaps TRBD1 (6 bases). This CDR3 has 14 amino acids. The V end lost 4 bases, the J end lost 5 bases, and 9 bases lay between the germline ends. Germline CDR1 is MNHNY and CDR2 is SVGAGI (reference sequence). CDR3 residues: CASSWDTDNSPLHF. CDR3 DNA sequence: TGTGCCAGCAGTTGGGACACCGATAATTCACCCCTCCACTTT.

J is TRBJ1-2 and V is TRBV30; 7 bases are a match to TRBD1. The CDR3 totals 14 residues. Germline V gene sequence: CDR1 GTSNPN, CDR2 SVGIG (reference sequence). With 2 bases clipped from V and 7 bases from J, the junction kept 10 bases outside the gene matches. CDR3 sequence: CAWSPKGAVAGYTF. CDR3 in DNA: TGTGCCTGGAGTCCAAAGGGGGCGGTGGCTGGCTACACCTTC.

V usage is TRBV7-3 and J usage is TRBJ2-3; maybe TRBD1 (6 bases). Germline V gene lookup returns CDR1 SGHTA and CDR2 FQGTGA. V was shortened by 7 bases and J by 1 base, with 12 bases between the two germline ends. The CDR3 runs 14 residues. The CDR3 coding sequence is TGTGCCAGCACCGATCGGACAGGCACAGATACGCAGTATTTT. This encodes CASTDRTGTDTQYF.

This chain uses TRBV3-1 (or the pseudogene TRBV3-2) with TRBJ2-3; TRBD2 aligns across 11 bases. Germline loops: CDR1 LGHDT, CDR2 YNNKEL (reference sequence). V gave up 3 bases and J gave up 6 bases; unmatched junction bases: 5. The CDR3 contains 15 residues. The CDR3 nucleotides read TGTGCCAGCAGCCATTTAGCGGGGGGGCCCGATACGCAGTATTTT. This sequence encodes CASSHLAGGPDTQYF.

The chain combines TRBV5-1 with TRBJ2-5, with D perhaps matching TRBD2 (5 bases). V was trimmed by 1 base and J by 5 bases, leaving 9 bases between them. CDR1 is SGHRS, CDR2 YFSETQ, per germline. There are 13 residues in the CDR3. The CDR3 nucleotides read TGCGCCAGCAGCTTGACTAGAGGGGAGACCCAGTACTTC. The encoded protein is CASSLTRGETQYF.

The rearrangement joins TRBV5-1 to TRBJ2-5; 9 nucleotides line up with TRBD1. V lost 2 bases and J lost 2; bases outside the gene matches: 7. Germline values: CDR1 SGHRS, CDR2 YFSETQ. The CDR3 extends over 16 amino acids. CDR3 sequence: CASSLGLTGGQETQYF. CDR3 DNA sequence: TGCGCCAGCAGCTTAGGGTTGACAGGGGGGCAAGAGACCCAGTACTTC.

This rearrangement joins TRBV19 to TRBJ1-5; weak D call: TRBD1 (5 bases). This CDR3 has 14 amino acids. CDR1 is LNHDA, CDR2 SQIVND, per germline (reference sequence). The V end was cut by 5 bases, the J end by 6 bases, with 14 bases between. CDR3 sequence reads: CASSPRGGTQPQHF. The CDR3 nucleotides read TGTGCCAGTAGTCCCCGGGGGGGTACTCAGCCCCAGCATTTT.

J is TRBJ1-5 and V is TRBV15, with D unresolved. The V end lost 6 bases, the J end lost 4 bases, and 7 bases lay between the germline ends. The CDR3 spans 12 residues. The germline gives CDR1 LNHNV, CDR2 YYDKDF (reference sequence). The CDR3, as DNA: TGTGCCACCAGTAGGGAAAATCAGCCCCAGCATTTT. Protein sequence: CATSRENQPQHF.

This clone was detected only a few times. The rearrangement joins TRBV11-2 to TRBJ1-2; a possible D gene is TRBD1 (5 bases). This CDR3 is 13 amino acids long. Germline CDR1 and CDR2: SGHAT and FQNNGV. V lost 5 bases and J lost 8, with 15 bases in between. The CDR3 loop is CASSPGGGEGYTF. The CDR3 DNA follows: TGTGCCAGCAGCCCTGGCGGGGGGGAAGGCTACACCTTC.

The J gene is TRBJ2-1, the V gene TRBV20-1, with 9 bases lining up with TRBD2. Unmatched junction bases numbered 11, after V lost 3 bases and J lost 11 bases. Germline V gene lookup returns CDR1 DFQATT and CDR2 SNEGSKA (reference sequence). The CDR3 has 14 amino acids. For the CDR3, the DNA is TGCAGTGCTAGTGGGGGGGCTAGCGGGAACAAGCAGTTCTTC. It specifies CSASGGASGNKQFF.

The chain combines TRBV11-2 with TRBJ2-7; TRBD1 agrees at 7 bases. The CDR3 is made up of 14 amino acids. V was clipped by 4 bases and J by 5 bases; unmatched bases: 8. Germline V gene lookup returns CDR1 SGHAT and CDR2 FQNNGV. The CDR3 loop is CASSSWDSLNEQYF. Written as DNA, the CDR3 is TGTGCCAGCAGCTCCTGGGACAGCCTTAACGAGCAGTACTTC.

The rearrangement links TRBV7-9 to TRBJ2-2, with D maybe TRBD1 (5 bases). Germline V gene lookup returns CDR1 SEHNR and CDR2 FQNEAQ (reference sequence). This CDR3 region has 15 residues. Trimming took 5 bases from V and 4 from J, leaving 14 bases between them. The CDR3: CASSTRDFSTGELFF. The CDR3 DNA reads TGTGCCAGCAGCACCAGGGATTTTAGCACCGGGGAGCTGTTTTTT. Full variable domain (outside the CDR3, taken from reference TRBV7-9 and TRBJ2-2): DTGVSQNPRHKITKRGQNVTFRCDPISEHNRLYWYRQTLGQGPEFLTYFQNEAQLEKSRLLSDRFSAERPKGSFSTLEIQRTEQGDSAMYLCASSTRDFSTGELFFGEGSRLTVL.

This rearrangement joins TRBV7-9 to TRBJ2-2; possible D gene TRBD1, 5 bases. Germline V gene lookup returns CDR1 SEHNR and CDR2 FQNEAQ (reference sequence). The CDR3 is 13 residues long. The ends were cut back, 5 bases at V and 5 bases at J, with 9 bases in the middle. The CDR3 is CASSPQGTGELFF. CDR3 DNA sequence: TGTGCCAGCAGCCCCCAGGGTACCGGGGAGCTGTTTTTT.

The chain couples TRBV12-3 or TRBV12-4 to TRBJ2-7, with D uncertain. V lost 4 bases and J 2 bases, leaving 9 bases between the germline ends. The CDR3 is 13 residues long. The CDR3 coding sequence is TGTGCCAGCAGTTCTGATGACCCCTACGAGCAGTACGTC. Protein sequence: CASSSDDPYEQYV.

This clone was recorded a few times. This chain links TRBV18 with TRBJ2-7, with 8 bases that match TRBD2. The V gene's germline CDR1 is KGHSH and CDR2 LQKENI. J lost 0 bases, V lost 3 bases, and 7 bases had no gene match. The CDR3 has 16 residues. The chain's CDR3 is CASSPRAGESSYEQYV. CDR3 nucleotides: TGTGCCAGCTCACCGAGAGCGGGAGAGTCCTCCTACGAGCAGTACGTC.

With regard to this clone: This same CDR3 is encoded by further DNA sequences in the sample. The chain joins TRBV7-9 to TRBJ1-3; D is undetermined. The V end was cut by 3 bases, the J end by 0 bases, with 6 bases between. This CDR3 contains 14 residues. Germline V gives CDR1 SEHNR, CDR2 FQNEAQ (reference sequence). CDR3 DNA sequence: TGTGCCAGCAGCTTGAGAGGCTCTGGAAACACCATATATTTT. Amino acids: CASSLRGSGNTIYF.

The rearrangement joins TRBV6-5 to TRBJ2-5, with D possibly matching TRBD1 (6 bases). CDR1 and CDR2 (germline): MNHEY, SVGAGI. The V end lost 7 bases, the J end lost 3 bases, and 15 bases lay between the germline ends. The CDR3 sequence is 14 residues long. The CDR3 reads CASKEGGGEETQYF. CDR3 nucleotides: TGTGCCAGCAAAGAAGGTGGGGGCGAAGAGACCCAGTACTTC.

V usage is TRBV7-9 and J usage is TRBJ1-6; D unclear. Germline lookup yields CDR1 SEHNR and CDR2 FQNEAQ (reference sequence). V was cut by 5 bases and J by 6 bases, with 14 bases left in between. This CDR3 has 15 amino acids. CDR3 sequence: CASSPGRETNSPLHF. CDR3 DNA: TGTGCCAGCAGCCCAGGACGGGAGACTAATTCACCCCTCCACTTT.

The rearrangement uses TRBV2 and TRBJ1-2; D not resolved. Trimming stripped 2 bases from V and 2 bases from J, with 6 bases between. The CDR3 runs to 13 residues. Germline CDR1 is SNHLY and CDR2 is FYNNEI. CDR3 in DNA: TGTGCCAGCAGTGAATGGCGAAACTATGGCTACACCTTC. Protein sequence: CASSEWRNYGYTF.

This chain uses TRBV5-1 with TRBJ1-1; 9 positions match TRBD1. Trimming took 2 bases from V and 6 from J; bases not matched to a gene: 2. CDR1 SGHRS and CDR2 YFSETQ come from the germline V gene. The CDR3 consists of 13 residues. CDR3 sequence: CASSLQGAAEAFF. The CDR3 coding sequence is TGCGCCAGCAGCTTACAGGGGGCCGCTGAAGCTTTCTTT.

This clone was seen a single time. The chain uses TRBV12-5 and TRBJ1-6; D ambiguous. Per germline, CDR1 LGHNT and CDR2 FRNRAP. The length of the CDR3 is 12 residues. The V and J ends lost 4 bases and 10 bases respectively, with 8 bases between them. CDR3 amino acids: CASGWGGSPLHF. The CDR3 DNA sequence: TGTGCTAGTGGTTGGGGAGGGTCACCCCTCCACTTT.